Many counts were recorded for the clone carrying this T cell receptor (beta chain). Its matching antigen is unknown. The sample comes from a study of blood T cells in healthy people across ages. Study observations and caveats: Changes in expanded clonotypes were possibly confounded, as the CMV status of donors was unknown.

Isolation recovered at least 7 million PBMCs from every sample. A sample-barcoded 5' primer and a J-beta primer mix were used in a second PCR of roughly 6 to 11 cycles. TCRdb used MiXCR to reprocess the 5' RACE reads, holding one entry per CDR3 protein. This sample has about 1.6 million distinct CDR3 sequences, with about 32% found just once. Specimen: blood. The sequence derives from a woman in her twenties or thirties in good health.

CDR3 amino acids: CASRAKETQYF. The CDR3 bases are TGTGCCAGCAGGGCGAAAGAGACCCAGTACTTC. The chain joins TRBV6-2 or TRBV6-3 to TRBJ2-5; D not certain. CDR1 is MNHEY and CDR2 is SVGEGT in the germline V gene. V lost 6 bases, J lost 3 bases, and 5 bases lay in between. The CDR3 is 11 residues long.